The present TCR beta chain was sequenced within a study of T cell responses to AZD1222 COVID-19 vaccine. Clones were sequenced by immunoSEQ multiplex PCR, and TCRdb holds only the in-frame ones, with some missing. The sample records approximately 74,000 clones, approximately 87% being singletons. Source: peripheral blood, taken 28 days after the second AZD1222 dose. This receptor was taken from an adult who received the AZD1222 COVID-19 vaccine.

CDR3 amino acids: CASSQDLSGRLTDTQYF. In nucleotides, the CDR3 is TGTGCCAGCAGCCAAGATTTGAGCGGGAGGCTGACAGATACGCAGTATTTT. V is TRBV3-1 (or the pseudogene TRBV3-2) and J is TRBJ2-3; 9 bases align to TRBD2. Germline CDR1 and CDR2: LGHDT and YNNKEL (reference sequence). The ends lost 0 bases at V and 3 bases at J; junction bases unmatched: 7. CDR3 size: 17 residues.